A selection of T cell receptor beta chains follows, all from one sample in a study of blood T cells in healthy people across ages. TCRdb independently ran MiXCR on the 5' RACE reads; one entry per CDR3 protein. The table records approximately 800,000 distinct CDR3 sequences, roughly 34% of them present only once. Sequenced input: blood. These receptors were obtained from a man aged 18 to 29 in good health. Each CDR3 is given with its conserved first and last residue. A D gene is named only where the DNA matches it firmly. Clone sizes are given selectively: once, few, many, or a class where the clone is expanded.

j_call v_call cdr3_length clone_size d_call cdr3_aa cdr3_nt
TRBJ2-7 TRBV7-8 11 many - CASSRVYEQYF TGTGCCAGCAGCCGGGTCTACGAGCAGTACTTC
TRBJ1-5 TRBV4-1 14 - - CASSQEQGLKPQHF TGCGCCAGCAGTCAAGAGCAGGGATTGAAGCCCCAGCATTTT
TRBJ2-3 TRBV19 15 few - CASRRGELPRDTQYF TGTGCCAGCCGCCGCGGAGAGCTACCGCGGGATACGCAGTATTTT
TRBJ2-4 TRBV4-3 22 - - CASSHANGPGGYGRLAKNIQYF TGCGCCAGCAGCCACGCCAATGGTCCAGGGGGGTATGGCCGATTAGCCAAAAACATTCAGTACTTC
TRBJ1-1 TRBV12-3/TRBV12-4 16 many - CASIQTTGVRGTEAFF TGTGCCAGCATCCAAACAACGGGGGTCCGGGGCACTGAAGCTTTCTTT
TRBJ1-2 TRBV7-2 14 few - CASSIGSGSYGYTF TGTGCCAGCAGTATAGGGTCGGGGTCCTATGGCTACACCTTC
TRBJ2-5 TRBV12-3/TRBV12-4 13 many - CASSLAEAETQYF TGTGCCAGCAGTTTAGCGGAAGCTGAGACCCAGTACTTC
TRBJ2-5 TRBV29-1 13 many - CSVDPTVQETQYF TGCAGCGTTGACCCGACGGTCCAAGAGACCCAGTACTTC
TRBJ2-3 TRBV5-1 14 many - CASSLTYLTDTQYF TGCGCCAGCAGCTTGACCTACCTCACAGATACGCAGTATTTT
TRBJ2-5 TRBV20-1 13 - TRBD1 CSAPRDREGTQYF TGCAGTGCTCCAAGGGACAGGGAGGGGACCCAGTACTTC
TRBJ2-3 TRBV20-1 14 - - CSARDGRRTDTQYF TGCAGTGCTAGAGATGGGCGACGCACAGATACGCAGTATTTT
TRBJ2-5 TRBV6-2/TRBV6-3 11 few - CAIQRDKTQYF TGTGCCATCCAAAGAGATAAGACCCAGTACTTC
TRBJ2-3 TRBV6-2/TRBV6-3 11 - - CASEAGDTQYF TGTGCCAGCGAGGCGGGGGATACGCAGTATTTT